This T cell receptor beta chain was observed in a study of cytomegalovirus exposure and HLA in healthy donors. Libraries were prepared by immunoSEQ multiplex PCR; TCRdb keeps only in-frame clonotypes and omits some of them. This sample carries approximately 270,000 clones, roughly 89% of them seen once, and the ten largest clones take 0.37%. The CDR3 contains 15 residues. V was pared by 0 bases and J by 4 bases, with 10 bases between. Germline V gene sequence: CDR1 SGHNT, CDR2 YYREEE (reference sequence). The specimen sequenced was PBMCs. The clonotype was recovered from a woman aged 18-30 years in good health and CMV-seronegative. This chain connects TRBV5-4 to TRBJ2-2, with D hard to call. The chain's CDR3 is CASSLDLWSTGELFF. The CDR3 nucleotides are TGTGCCAGCAGCTTGGATCTGTGGAGCACCGGGGAGCTGTTTTTT.